The 25 T cell receptor beta chains listed next were all sequenced from one sample in a study of blood T cell repertoires in COVID-19. This table comes from immunoSEQ multiplex PCR, and its TCRdb copy is limited to in-frame clones, with some not included. There are roughly 120,000 clones in the sample; over 80% occur only once, and approximately 18% lies in the top ten. Material: peripheral blood. These receptors were collected from an older woman with acute or convalescent COVID-19.

The CDR3 loop is CASSYSLGLAGVGNEQFF. CDR3 coding DNA: TGTGCCAGCAGTTACTCCTTGGGACTAGCGGGAGTAGGCAATGAGCAGTTCTTC. The genes are TRBV6-2 or TRBV6-3 and TRBJ2-1; 14 nucleotides match TRBD2. The trim removed 0 bases at V and 6 bases at J, leaving 7 bases unmatched. The CDR3 is made up of 18 amino acids. From germline, CDR1 is MNHEY and CDR2 SVGEGT.

The CDR3 here is CASSNLAGGVGELFF. Written as DNA, the CDR3 is TGTGCCAGCAGCAACCTAGCGGGAGGGGTCGGGGAGCTGTTTTTT. The chain carries TRBV7-6 and TRBJ2-2, with 12 bases identical to TRBD2. CDR3 size: 15 residues. CDR1 and CDR2 (germline): SGHVS, FNYEAQ. The trim removed 5 bases at V and 7 bases at J, leaving 5 bases unmatched.

V and J are TRBV5-1 and TRBJ2-1; D may be TRBD1 (5 bases). Trimming removed 4 bases at V and 6 bases at J, with 11 bases between. There are 13 residues in the CDR3. Germline V gives CDR1 SGHRS, CDR2 YFSETQ. DNA for the CDR3: TGCGCCAGCAGCCCGAACCAGGGCAATGAGCAGTTCTTC. It codes for CASSPNQGNEQFF.

The rearrangement links TRBV27 to TRBJ1-1; 11 bases fit TRBD1. The V gene's germline CDR1 is MNHEY and CDR2 SMNVEV (reference sequence). With V trimmed by 7 bases and J by 6 bases, 4 bases remained unmatched. The CDR3 totals 13 residues. The CDR3, as DNA: TGTGCCAGCATTGGACAGGGGGCGGCTGAAGCTTTCTTT. Amino acids: CASIGQGAAEAFF.

This chain uses TRBV3-1 (or the pseudogene TRBV3-2) with TRBJ2-2, with D possibly matching TRBD1 (5 bases). V lost 3 bases and J lost 7, with 18 bases in between. Germline CDR1 is LGHDT and CDR2 is YNNKEL (reference sequence). The CDR3 runs to 16 residues. DNA for the CDR3: TGTGCCAGCAGCCAGCCGTTCCTACATCAGGGCGGGGAGCTGTTTTTT. This sequence encodes CASSQPFLHQGGELFF.

The chain carries TRBV18 and TRBJ1-6; D gene unclear. Trimming removed 4 bases at V and 7 bases at J, with 8 bases between. From germline, CDR1 is KGHSH and CDR2 LQKENI. The CDR3 extends over 13 amino acids. CDR3 in amino acids: CASSQQWNSPLHF. For the CDR3, the DNA is TGTGCCAGCTCACAACAGTGGAATTCACCCCTCCACTTT. Complete variable domain (other parts from reference TRBV18 and TRBJ1-6): NAGVMQNPRHLVRRRGQEARLRCSPMKGHSHVYWYRQLPEEGLKFMVYLQKENIIDESGMPKERFSAEFPKEGPSILRIQQVVRGDSAAYFCASSQQWNSPLHFGNGTRLTVT.

In its sample, this clone was seen once. The chain is built from TRBV3-1 (or the pseudogene TRBV3-2) and TRBJ1-6, with 9 bases lining up with TRBD1. The CDR3 covers 15 residues. The ends lost 4 bases at V and 6 bases at J; junction bases unmatched: 4. CDR1 and CDR2 (germline): LGHDT, YNNKEL (reference sequence). The CDR3 DNA sequence: TGTGCCAGCAGCCTCGGGACAGGGCTTAATTCACCCCTCCACTTT. Translating gives CASSLGTGLNSPLHF.

The J gene is TRBJ1-2, the V gene TRBV5-6, with TRBD1 matching over 9 bases. The germline CDR1 and CDR2 sequences are SGHDT and YYEEEE. With 5 bases clipped from V and 8 bases from J, the junction kept 7 bases outside the gene matches. This CDR3 spans 13 amino acids. CDR3 bases: TGTGCCAGCAGACTACAGGGGGCGCGGGGCTACACCTTC. Translating it yields CASRLQGARGYTF.

The rearrangement links TRBV23-1 to TRBJ2-6; perhaps TRBD1 as D (6 bases). TRBV23-1 is labeled an ORF, and its function is uncertain. Trimming removed 4 bases from V and 0 bases from J, with 25 bases in between. The CDR3 has 21 residues. The CDR3 bases are TGCGCCAGCAGTCTAAGTGGGGCGCCGGGACACAAGAGCTCTGGGGCCAACGTCCTGACTTTC. It is translated as CASSLSGAPGHKSSGANVLTF.

The genes are TRBV18 and TRBJ2-1; 8 bases match TRBD2. The CDR3 runs to 18 residues. Looked up from germline, CDR1 is KGHSH and CDR2 is LQKENI. V dropped 1 base and J dropped 7; count of bases not matched to a gene: 15. The CDR3 here is CASSPLIRSGSRTNEQFF. The CDR3, as DNA: TGTGCCAGCTCACCACTGATTAGGAGCGGGAGTAGGACTAATGAGCAGTTCTTC.

This sequence joins TRBV24-1 and TRBJ2-1; 12 bases agree with TRBD2. Germline V lookup: CDR1 KGHDR, CDR2 SFDVKD. CDR3 length: 20 residues. V shed 4 bases and J 5 bases; nucleotides not matched to a gene: 17. The CDR3 loop reads CATSDLRPSGRANLHNEQFF. CDR3 nucleotides: TGTGCCACCAGTGACCTTCGCCCTAGCGGGAGGGCCAACCTGCACAATGAGCAGTTCTTC.

The chain recombines TRBV29-1 with TRBJ1-5; D possibly corresponds to TRBD1 (6 bases). Germline V gene lookup returns CDR1 SQVTM and CDR2 ANQGSEA. The CDR3 loop spans 13 amino acids. V dropped 6 bases and J dropped 4 bases, with 13 bases sitting between them. Here the CDR3 DNA reads TGCAGCGTCTATACAGGGTTTAATCAGCCCCAGCATTTT. Encoded protein: CSVYTGFNQPQHF.

This clone was observed a single time. The chain couples TRBV18 to TRBJ2-7; TRBD1 matches 7 bases. J lost 0 bases, V lost 6 bases, and 8 bases had no gene match. Germline loops: CDR1 KGHSH, CDR2 LQKENI. The CDR3 contains 15 residues. CDR3 DNA: TGTGCCAGCTCGGCATCCCGGGACAGCTCCTACGAGCAGTACTTC. Amino acids: CASSASRDSSYEQYF.

This chain links TRBV24-1 with TRBJ2-3; D is undetermined. Germline V gives CDR1 KGHDR, CDR2 SFDVKD. Between the trimmed V and J ends, which lost 6 bases and 6 bases, there was a span of 9 bases. The CDR3 contains 12 residues. For the CDR3, the DNA is TGTGCCACCAGTCTAAGTGCGGATACGCAGTATTTT. Residues: CATSLSADTQYF.

In its sample, this clone was seen once. This chain joins TRBV27 and TRBJ1-2; D remains unclear. CDR1 MNHEY and CDR2 SMNVEV come from the germline V gene (reference sequence). The CDR3 consists of 17 residues. CDR3 region: CTNSSVTPQFDLYGYTF. The CDR3 DNA sequence: TGTACCAACTCCTCGGTCACCCCGCAATTTGATTTGTATGGCTACACCTTC.

In this sample, this clone turned up a few times. The chain couples TRBV3-1 (or the pseudogene TRBV3-2) to TRBJ2-7; D is perhaps TRBD2 (5 bases). This CDR3 spans 15 amino acids. V dropped 2 bases and J dropped 0 bases, with 11 bases sitting between them. Germline V gene lookup returns CDR1 LGHDT and CDR2 YNNKEL (reference sequence). As DNA, the CDR3 is TGTGCCAGCAGCCAACACCCGGGAAGCTCCTACGAGCAGTACTTC. It encodes CASSQHPGSSYEQYF.

The chain links TRBV27 to TRBJ1-3; no clear D gene. The CDR3 is 15 amino acids. Deletions cut 3 bases from V and 2 bases from J, with 11 bases between. Germline V CDR1 and CDR2: MNHEY, SMNVEV (reference sequence). This chain's CDR3 is CASSLLGRPGNTIYF. The CDR3 DNA sequence: TGTGCCAGCAGTTTGCTAGGCAGACCTGGAAACACCATATATTTT.

The rearrangement links TRBV13 to TRBJ2-3; tentatively, D is TRBD1 (6 bases). The CDR3 has 14 residues. Germline V gives CDR1 PRHDT, CDR2 FYEKMQ (reference sequence). The germline V and J ends were trimmed by 4 bases and 11 bases, with 19 bases remaining between them. The CDR3 bases are TGTGCCAGCAGCTCCCTTTTGGGGGCCTCTAGGCAGTATTTT. It translates to CASSSLLGASRQYF.

The chain employs TRBV11-3 and TRBJ2-3; D may be TRBD2 (6 bases). The CDR3 sequence is 15 residues long. CDR1 is SGHNT, CDR2 YENEEA, per germline. Trimming pared 3 bases from V and 7 bases from J, leaving 17 bases between. The CDR3 DNA reads TGTGCCAGCAGCTTCGGAGGGGAGGCAGGCAATACGCAGTATTTT. Translated, it gives CASSFGGEAGNTQYF.

CDR3 in DNA: TGTGCCACCAGTGATCCCGGACAGCACAATCAGCCCCAGCATTTT. This gives the protein CATSDPGQHNQPQHF. The chain is built from TRBV24-1 and TRBJ1-5; D perhaps matches TRBD1 (6 bases). V was pared by 3 bases and J by 3 bases, with 11 bases between. Germline V lookup: CDR1 KGHDR, CDR2 SFDVKD. The length of the CDR3 is 15 residues.

Only a few counts were recorded for this clone. The chain recombines TRBV29-1 with TRBJ2-2; a possible D gene is TRBD2 (6 bases). CDR1 is SQVTM and CDR2 is ANQGSEA in the germline V gene. With 6 bases removed from V and 5 bases from J, the gap between germline ends came to 16 bases. This CDR3 comprises 14 residues. The CDR3 loop is CSVLTSGGTGELFF. In DNA form, the CDR3 reads TGCAGCGTCCTAACCTCTGGGGGGACCGGGGAGCTGTTTTTT.

The chain uses TRBV7-9 and TRBJ2-7; tentatively, D is TRBD2 (5 bases). V gave up 1 base and J gave up 0 bases, with 16 bases separating them. The CDR3 runs to 17 residues. Germline V gene sequence: CDR1 SEHNR, CDR2 FQNEAQ (reference sequence). Here the CDR3 reads CASSLGAYSGASYEQYF. The DNA of the CDR3 is TGTGCCAGCAGCTTAGGGGCCTACAGCGGTGCCTCCTACGAGCAGTACTTC.

This clone was recorded a few times. The chain carries TRBV19 and TRBJ2-7; TRBD2 matches 9 bases. The CDR3 runs 15 residues. The germline V gene has CDR1 LNHDA and CDR2 SQIVND (reference sequence). Trimming removed 2 bases from V and 2 bases from J; junction bases left unmatched: 4. The CDR3 sequence: CASSIQSGRTYEQYF. CDR3 nucleotides: TGTGCCAGTAGTATACAAAGCGGGAGGACCTACGAGCAGTACTTC.

The rearrangement links TRBV19 to TRBJ2-2, with TRBD1 matching 9 bases. Trimming at V came to 4 bases and at J to 1 base, leaving 16 bases not matched to a gene. The CDR3 has 20 amino acids. Germline CDR1 LNHDA, CDR2 SQIVND (reference sequence). Here the CDR3 reads CASSNRGTGMLFLNTGELFF. DNA of the CDR3: TGTGCCAGTAGTAACCGTGGGACAGGGATGCTCTTTTTGAACACCGGGGAGCTGTTTTTT.

The rearrangement joins TRBV15 to TRBJ1-4; D uncertain. The CDR3 runs 14 residues. Trimming stripped 1 base from V and 0 bases from J, with 3 bases between. From germline, CDR1 is LNHNV and CDR2 YYDKDF (reference sequence). CDR3 sequence: CATSRAATNEKLFF. DNA of the CDR3: TGTGCCACCAGCAGAGCAGCAACTAATGAAAAACTGTTTTTT.